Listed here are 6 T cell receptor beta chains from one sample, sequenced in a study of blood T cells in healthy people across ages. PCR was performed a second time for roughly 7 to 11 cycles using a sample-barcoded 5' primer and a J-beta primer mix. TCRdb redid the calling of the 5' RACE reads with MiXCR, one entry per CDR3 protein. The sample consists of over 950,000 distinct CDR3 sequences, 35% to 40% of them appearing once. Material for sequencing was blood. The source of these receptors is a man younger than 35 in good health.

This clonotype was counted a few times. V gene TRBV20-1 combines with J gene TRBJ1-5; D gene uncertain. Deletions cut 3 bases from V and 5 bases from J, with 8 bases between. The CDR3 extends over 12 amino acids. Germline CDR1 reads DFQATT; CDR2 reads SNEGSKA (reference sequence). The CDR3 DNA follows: TGCAGTGCTAGCGATAGGGATCAGCCCCAGCATTTT. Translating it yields CSASDRDQPQHF.

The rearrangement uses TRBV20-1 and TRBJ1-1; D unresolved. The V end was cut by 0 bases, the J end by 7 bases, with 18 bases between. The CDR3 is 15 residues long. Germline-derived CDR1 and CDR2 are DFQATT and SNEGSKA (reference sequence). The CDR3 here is CSARDTSGKSGEAFF. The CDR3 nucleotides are TGCAGTGCTAGAGACACCTCCGGGAAATCGGGTGAAGCTTTCTTT.

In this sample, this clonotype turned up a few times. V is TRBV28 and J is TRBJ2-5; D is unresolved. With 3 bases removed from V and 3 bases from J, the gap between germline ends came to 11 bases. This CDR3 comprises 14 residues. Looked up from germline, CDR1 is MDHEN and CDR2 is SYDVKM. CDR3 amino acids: CASSLSGQKETQYF. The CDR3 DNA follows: TGTGCCAGCAGTTTGAGTGGGCAGAAAGAGACCCAGTACTTC.

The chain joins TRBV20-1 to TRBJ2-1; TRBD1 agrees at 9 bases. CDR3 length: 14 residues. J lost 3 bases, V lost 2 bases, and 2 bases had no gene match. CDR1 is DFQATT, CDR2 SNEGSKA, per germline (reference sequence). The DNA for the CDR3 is TGCAGTGCTAGACTGGACAGGGGCTACAATGAGCAGTTCTTC. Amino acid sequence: CSARLDRGYNEQFF.

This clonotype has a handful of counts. CDR3 in DNA: TGTGCCAGCAGTTTGGGGACAGGTGTTCTCTATGGCTACACCTTC. Its protein is CASSLGTGVLYGYTF. The genes are TRBV27 and TRBJ1-2; 8 positions agree with TRBD1. J was trimmed by 4 bases and V by 3 bases; bases with no gene match: 7. CDR3 size: 15 residues. Germline values: CDR1 MNHEY, CDR2 SMNVEV (reference sequence).

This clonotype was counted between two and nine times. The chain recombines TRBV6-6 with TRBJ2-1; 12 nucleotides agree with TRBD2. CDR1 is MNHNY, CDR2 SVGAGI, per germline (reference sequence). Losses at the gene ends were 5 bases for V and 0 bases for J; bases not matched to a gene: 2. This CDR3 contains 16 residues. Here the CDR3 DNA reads TGTGCCAGCAGTCCTAGCGGGGGGGTCTCCTACAATGAGCAGTTCTTC. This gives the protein CASSPSGGVSYNEQFF.